The 5 T cell receptor beta chains below all came from one sample that was sequenced in a study of CD8 T cells in ankylosing spondylitis. From the 5' RACE reads, TCRdb called clonotypes with MiXCR, one entry per CDR3 protein. The repertoire holds tens of thousands of distinct CDR3 sequences, with about 11% as singletons. Sequences were obtained from blood, either unsorted or a sorted T cell fraction (not recorded which). The receptors were sampled from a male donor with ankylosing spondylitis or in good health (not recorded which).

The chain recombines TRBV6-5 with TRBJ2-3; 9 bases map to TRBD2. The V and J ends lost 8 bases and 5 bases, in that order; junction bases with no gene match: 14. This CDR3 is 16 amino acids long. Germline CDR1 and CDR2: MNHEY and SVGAGI. CDR3: CASGLFSGGRGDTQYF. CDR3 sequence (DNA): TGTGCCAGCGGACTTTTTAGCGGGGGCCGGGGAGATACGCAGTATTTT.

This clonotype was counted between two and nine times. The CDR3 DNA follows: TGTGCCAGCACACAGGGGGTGAACACTGAAGCTTTCTTT. As protein: CASTQGVNTEAFF. The V and J genes are TRBV12-3 or TRBV12-4 and TRBJ1-1, with 8 positions matching TRBD1. The CDR3 runs 13 residues. Germline trimming cut 7 bases from V and 0 bases from J; bases unmatched to any gene: 1.

This clonotype appeared many times. The gene calls are TRBV12-3 or TRBV12-4 and TRBJ2-2; D unclear. This CDR3 spans 15 amino acids. V was cut by 8 bases and J by 0 bases, with 13 bases left in between. The chain's CDR3 is CASGRTETNTGELFF. CDR3 nucleotides: TGTGCCAGCGGCCGGACCGAAACGAACACCGGGGAGCTGTTTTTT.

This clonotype was counted many times. This rearrangement joins TRBV5-1 to TRBJ2-7; the match to TRBD1 covers 7 bases. The length of the CDR3 is 14 residues. J gave up 2 bases and V 3 bases, and 5 bases lay outside the gene matches. The germline V gene has CDR1 SGHRS and CDR2 YFSETQ. Here the CDR3 reads CASSYRQGPYEQYF. The CDR3 coding sequence is TGCGCCAGCAGCTACCGACAGGGTCCCTACGAGCAGTACTTC.

The table lists this clonotype with many counts. The CDR3 DNA reads TGCGCCAGCGCCACCGGGACAGGGAATGAAAAACTGTTTTTT. Its translation is CASATGTGNEKLFF. This chain uses TRBV5-1 with TRBJ1-4; 9 nucleotides line up with TRBD1. The trim removed 7 bases at V and 5 bases at J, leaving 6 bases unmatched. Looked up from germline, CDR1 is SGHRS and CDR2 is YFSETQ. The CDR3 contains 14 residues.